This entry describes one T cell receptor (beta chain). Its antigen is unknown. About 120 mL of blood, on average, came from one heparinised draw per donor. Sorting of CD4+ naive, central memory, regulatory and stem cell-like memory cells was performed via CD45RO/CCR7/CD25/CD127/CD95/CD27. The CDR3 covers 15 residues. Germline V gene sequence: CDR1 SGHRS, CDR2 YFSETQ. V was shortened by 7 bases and J by 0 bases, with 14 bases between the two germline ends. Investigators reverse transcribed all isolated RNA, so they sequenced expressed TCRB transcripts. Profiled with immunoSEQ multiplex PCR; TCRdb holds only in-frame clones, not every one. The table lists over 150,000 clones, 6.5% to 10% of them singletons. The source of the sample is a study of beta chain features in type 1 diabetes. About the study: Comparable age, gender and cell yields were observed in patients relative to healthy donors. Findings and limits, study-wide: Naive, central memory and Treg TCRB repertoires appeared more alike in patients than in healthy donors. Among patients with Type 1 diabetes, TCRB CDR3s were moderately but significantly shorter in every one of the four CD4+ subsets.

Sequences were obtained from central memory CD4+ T cells from blood. The sequence was obtained from a woman aged 18-29 years with type 1 diabetes. This rearrangement joins TRBV5-1 to TRBJ2-1; TRBD1 might be the D (6 bases). This CDR3 is CASGRTESSYNEQFF. The CDR3 bases are TGCGCCAGCGGACGGACAGAGAGCTCCTACAATGAGCAGTTCTTC.